This T cell receptor beta chain was recovered during a study of blood T cell repertoires in COVID-19. Study-level background: Acute and convalescent COVID-19 specimens originated in the United States, Italy and Spain. PBMCs, B-cell-depleted T cells, or T cells were the source of the cDNA or gDNA that made up the material.

Sequencing used immunoSEQ multiplex PCR; TCRdb keeps in-frame clones, though not all of them. The table has 62,000 or so clones, approximately 80% seen once. Germline CDR1 and CDR2: MGHRA and YSYEKL. The V segment lost 4 bases and the J segment 5 bases; nucleotides outside the gene matches: 5. There are 14 residues in the CDR3. This sequence joins TRBV4-1 and TRBJ2-7, with 10 positions matching TRBD2. This clonotype was obtained from a man in his sixties with COVID-19, enrolled during active disease. Sequencing input: peripheral blood. CDR3 DNA: TGCGCCAGCAGCCCCACTAGCGGGAAGAACGAGCAGTACTTC. Translated: CASSPTSGKNEQYF.